These T cell receptor beta chains were read from a single sample in a study of cytomegalovirus exposure and HLA in healthy donors. Using immunoSEQ multiplex PCR, the repertoire was profiled, and TCRdb retains in-frame clones only, with some absent. Of a few hundred thousand clones detected, nearly 90% appear once; the ten largest clones hold under 0.45%. Sequencing input: PBMCs. The source of these receptors is a woman aged 18-29 years in good health and CMV-seronegative. Each CDR3 is given with its conserved first and last residue. A D gene is named only where the DNA matches it firmly.

TRBJ2-2 TRBV12-1 14 - TGTGCCAGCAGCGCTTACAGTGGTACCGGGGAGCTGTTTTTT CASSAYSGTGELFF
TRBJ2-1 TRBV5-1 15 TRBD2 TGCGCCAGCAGGCCCGAGGGGTCCCGGACTAGCGGGGACTTCTTC CASRPEGSRTSGDFF
TRBJ2-2 TRBV15 15 TRBD1 TGTGCCACCAGCAGAGGCACAGGGGACACCGGGGAGCTGTTTTTT CATSRGTGDTGELFF
TRBJ1-5 TRBV29-1 15 TRBD1 TGCAGCGTTGGGGACAGGGGTCAGGGGAGTCAGCCCCAGCATTTT CSVGDRGQGSQPQHF
TRBJ2-1 TRBV11-2 15 TRBD2 TGTGCCAGCAGCTTAGTCCCAGGACTAGCCGATGAGCAGTTCTTC CASSLVPGLADEQFF
TRBJ1-1 TRBV28 15 TRBD1 TGTGCCAGCAGTTTTCACCCGGACAGGGCGTATGAAGCTTTCTTT CASSFHPDRAYEAFF
TRBJ1-6 TRBV2 12 - TGTGCCAGCAGTGAGAACACGTTTCCCCTCCACTTT CASSENTFPLHF
TRBJ2-5 TRBV5-1 11 - TGCGCCAGCAGCTTTCTTCAGACCCAGTACTTC CASSFLQTQYF
TRBJ2-7 TRBV6-5 14 - TGTGCCAGCAGGACTGGGGACATTCCCTACGAGCAGTACTTC CASRTGDIPYEQYF
TRBJ1-5 TRBV29-1 12 - TGCAGCGTTGCGGGGTTCAATCAGCCCCAGCATTTT CSVAGFNQPQHF
TRBJ2-2 TRBV5-8 16 TRBD1 TGTGCCAGCAGGGCCGGGACAGAGAGTCTCACCGGGGAGCTGTTTTTT CASRAGTESLTGELFF
TRBJ1-4 TRBV19 15 - TGTGCCAGTAGTATCGGCGCAGGGATTAATGAAAAACTGTTTTTT CASSIGAGINEKLFF
TRBJ2-3 TRBV6-5 13 TRBD2 TGTGCCAGCAGTTACGGGAAGCGGGGGGCCACGTATTTT CASSYGKRGATYF
TRBJ1-2 TRBV12-5 14 - TGTGCTAGTGGTCCTCCGGGACTCAACTATGGCTACACCTTC CASGPPGLNYGYTF
TRBJ1-4 TRBV9 15 - TGTGCCAGCAGCGCCGGTTCAGGGGTTAATGAAAAACTGTTTTTT CASSAGSGVNEKLFF
TRBJ1-5 TRBV11-2 14 TRBD1 TGTGCCAGCAGCGTCGGGACAGGGGATCAGCCCCAGCATTTT CASSVGTGDQPQHF
TRBJ1-5 TRBV28 14 - TGTGCCAGCAGTTTGTTATTGAGCAATCAGCCCCAGCATTTT CASSLLLSNQPQHF
TRBJ2-2 TRBV9 13 TRBD1 TGTGCCAGCAGCGCGACAGGGAGCGGGGAGCTGTTTTTT CASSATGSGELFF
TRBJ1-2 TRBV27 15 TRBD1 TGTGCCAGCAGTCCCCGGGACAGGGGAGCCAAGGGCTACACCTTC CASSPRDRGAKGYTF
TRBJ1-1 TRBV4-1 14 - TGCGCCAGCAGAGAAGGCGGGGTCAACACTGAAGCTTTCTTT CASREGGVNTEAFF
TRBJ2-1 TRBV4-3 14 - TGCGCCAGCAGCCCTGGAAAGGGGATCAGTGAGCAGTTCTTC CASSPGKGISEQFF
TRBJ2-3 TRBV6-6 14 - TGTGCCAGCAATACAGGCACTAGCACAGATACGCAGTATTTT CASNTGTSTDTQYF
TRBJ1-6 TRBV6-5 15 - TGTGCCAGCAGTTATTCCCGGGGGAGGAATTCACCCCTCCACTTT CASSYSRGRNSPLHF
TRBJ2-3 TRBV30 13 - TGTGCCTTAGTGGTGGGGGGGGCTGATACGCAGTATTTT CALVVGGADTQYF
TRBJ2-2 TRBV11-3 14 TRBD2 TGTGCCAGCAGCCCTCTCGGGGGGTCCGGGGAGCTGTTTTTT CASSPLGGSGELFF
TRBJ1-1 TRBV23-1 13 - TGCGCCAGCAGTCAATGGGACAACAATGAAGCTTTCTTT CASSQWDNNEAFF